Sample share makes the clone carrying this T cell receptor (beta chain) medium-sized. What it recognizes is unknown. The sorted Tregs were CD4+CD25+CD127-/low cells. Study-wide findings and caveats: Tumor memory CD4+ T cell TCR gene usage was found to cluster with blood and lymph node memory CD4+ cells and with lymph node naive CD4+ cells.

TCRdb re-called the multiplex PCR reads with MiXCR, one entry per CDR3 protein. The table includes about 2,200 distinct CDR3 sequences, roughly 1.1% detected once. The sequence derives from a female donor with breast cancer. Sequencing was performed on tumor-infiltrating Tregs sorted from the breast tumor.

CDR3 amino acids: CASRVGQANYGYTF. The CDR3 DNA reads as TGTGCCAGCAGAGTCGGACAGGCTAACTATGGCTACACCTTC. The chain has TRBV12-3 or TRBV12-4 and TRBJ1-2; 7 positions agree with TRBD1. V was pared by 6 bases and J by 0 bases, with 4 bases of the junction left unmatched. The CDR3 has 14 residues.